The 28 T cell receptor beta chains below were found in one sample sequenced in a study of neurological immune-mediated disorders. TCRdb re-called the 5' RACE reads with MiXCR, one entry per CDR3 protein. The table includes roughly 74,000 distinct CDR3 sequences, 5.2% detected once. Sequencing input: PBMCs. Receptors were obtained from a man between 18 and 35 years old with multiple sclerosis.

This clonotype was found many times. The chain uses TRBV4-2 and TRBJ2-1; 9 bases agree with TRBD2. Per the germline V gene, CDR1 is LGHNA and CDR2 is YNFKEQ. The CDR3 is 16 amino acids. With 0 bases clipped from V and 6 bases from J, the junction kept 6 bases outside the gene matches. CDR3 protein: CASSQDPTSGVNEQFF. The CDR3 nucleotides are TGTGCCAGCAGCCAAGATCCGACTAGCGGAGTCAATGAGCAGTTCTTC.

This clonotype was recorded many times. The rearrangement joins TRBV6-1 to TRBJ1-5; D is undetermined. CDR1 and CDR2 from the germline V gene are MNHNS and SASEGT. V lost 4 bases and J lost 4, with 8 bases in between. The CDR3 covers 13 residues. The CDR3 loop is CASSGQANQPQHF. In nucleotides, the CDR3 is TGTGCCAGCAGTGGTCAGGCGAATCAGCCCCAGCATTTT.

At least ten counts were recorded for this clonotype. The rearrangement links TRBV7-2 to TRBJ2-7, with 7 bases that match TRBD2. The CDR3 runs 14 residues. Germline CDR1 reads SGHTA; CDR2 reads FQGNSA. Trimming at V came to 2 bases and at J to 6 bases, leaving 7 bases not matched to a gene. CDR3 amino acids: CASSLRAGEGEQYF. Written as DNA, the CDR3 is TGTGCCAGCAGCTTACGGGCGGGAGAAGGCGAGCAGTACTTC.

Ten or more counts support this clonotype. The chain links TRBV7-2 to TRBJ2-3; 10 nucleotides line up with TRBD2. The germline CDR1 and CDR2 sequences are SGHTA and FQGNSA. Unmatched junction bases numbered 4, after V lost 5 bases and J lost 8 bases. CDR3 length equals 13 residues. The CDR3: CASSPTSGVTQYF. The CDR3 DNA is TGTGCCAGCAGCCCCACTAGCGGGGTTACGCAGTATTTT.

This clonotype has a handful of counts. The chain uses TRBV5-1 and TRBJ2-2; D might be TRBD1 (6 bases). The V end lost 1 base, the J end lost 7 bases, and 17 bases lay between the germline ends. The CDR3 runs to 16 residues. Germline V gene sequence: CDR1 SGHRS, CDR2 YFSETQ. The CDR3 loop reads CASSLTRQGKGGELFF. CDR3 coding DNA: TGCGCCAGCAGCTTGACCCGGCAGGGGAAGGGCGGGGAGCTGTTTTTT.

This clonotype was counted many times. The chain links TRBV19 to TRBJ2-7, with D possibly TRBD2 on 6 matching bases. The CDR3 extends over 13 amino acids. V shed 6 bases and J shed 5 bases, with 14 bases lying between them. CDR1 is LNHDA and CDR2 is SQIVND in the germline V gene (reference sequence). CDR3 residues: CASSLGLPDEQYF. The CDR3 nucleotides are TGTGCCAGTAGCCTGGGACTCCCCGACGAGCAGTACTTC.

The table lists this clonotype with many counts. This rearrangement joins TRBV3-1 to TRBJ2-2; TRBD2 aligns across 8 bases. Looked up from germline, CDR1 is LGHDT and CDR2 is YNNKEL (reference sequence). The CDR3 totals 15 residues. With V trimmed by 4 bases and J by 1 base, 2 bases remained unmatched. The CDR3 DNA reads TGTGCCAGCAGCCGACTAGCGCTGAACACCGGGGAGCTGTTTTTT. It codes for CASSRLALNTGELFF.

This chain connects TRBV6-2 or TRBV6-3 to TRBJ1-1; TRBD1 matches 7 bases. The CDR3 runs to 14 residues. Germline lookup yields CDR1 MNHEY and CDR2 SVGEGT. After removal of 8 bases from V and 6 bases from J, the junction contained 12 bases not matched to a gene. CDR3 protein: CASATRTGRAEAFF. The CDR3, as DNA: TGTGCCAGCGCAACTAGGACAGGACGGGCTGAAGCTTTCTTT.

The table lists this clonotype with many counts. The chain recombines TRBV28 with TRBJ1-3; a weak D match, TRBD1 (5 bases). Germline V CDR1 and CDR2: MDHEN, SYDVKM. This CDR3 region has 15 residues. V lost 8 bases and J lost 0, with 14 bases in between. The CDR3 protein is CASLRDVDSGNTIYF. CDR3 nucleotides: TGTGCCAGCCTCCGGGACGTCGACTCTGGAAACACCATATATTTT.

This clonotype has a count of ten or more. The chain employs TRBV6-2 or TRBV6-3 and TRBJ2-2; 10 nucleotides line up with TRBD2. V shed 8 bases, J shed 6 bases, and the junction held 9 bases outside the gene matches. The germline CDR1 and CDR2 sequences are MNHEY and SVGEGT. CDR3 size: 15 residues. This CDR3 reads CASESGTSVSGELFF. CDR3 nucleotides: TGTGCCAGCGAGTCCGGGACTAGCGTATCCGGGGAGCTGTTTTTT.

This clonotype was detected many times. J is TRBJ1-6 and V is TRBV15, with D possibly TRBD1 on 5 matching bases. Trimming stripped 3 bases from V and 6 bases from J, with 9 bases between. The CDR3 sequence is 14 residues long. The germline V gene has CDR1 LNHNV and CDR2 YYDKDF (reference sequence). CDR3 coding DNA: TGTGCCACCAGCAGTGCAGGGTCTAATTCACCCCTCCACTTT. Its translation is CATSSAGSNSPLHF.

This clonotype was detected many times. At one of its ends the junction is not consistent with the germline gene, which may arise from a read error. The rearrangement links TRBV29-1 to TRBJ1-1; D is possibly TRBD1 (6 bases). CDR3 length equals 12 residues. Per germline, CDR1 SQVTM and CDR2 ANQGSEA. DNA of the CDR3: TGCAGCGCTGAACAGGGGAACACTGAAGCTTTCTTT. This codes for CSAEQGNTEAFF.

This clonotype has ten or more counts. V gene TRBV3-1 combines with J gene TRBJ2-7; 9 bases are shared with TRBD2. Germline assignment: CDR1 LGHDT and CDR2 YNNKEL (reference sequence). This CDR3 region has 16 residues. The V and J ends lost 2 bases and 5 bases, in that order; junction bases with no gene match: 10. The CDR3 here is CASSQNQASGKNEQYF. The DNA of the CDR3 is TGTGCCAGCAGCCAAAACCAGGCTAGCGGGAAAAACGAGCAGTACTTC.

This clonotype was seen ten or more times. CDR3 DNA sequence: TGCAGTGCTCAGGGACTAGCCGTCGAGACCCAGTACTTC. Translating it yields CSAQGLAVETQYF. The chain employs TRBV20-1 and TRBJ2-5; 9 nucleotides line up with TRBD2. The CDR3 sequence is 13 residues long. Germline assignment: CDR1 DFQATT and CDR2 SNEGSKA (reference sequence). V lost 5 bases and J lost 5; bases outside the gene matches: 6.

This clonotype has a count of ten or more. CDR3 in amino acids: CASSLSLRLEGWTGANVLTF. In DNA, the CDR3 is TGCGCCAGCAGCTTGTCCTTACGGTTGGAGGGATGGACTGGGGCCAACGTCCTGACTTTC. The chain uses TRBV5-1 and TRBJ2-6; D may be TRBD2 (6 bases). The CDR3 is 20 residues long. Germline assignment: CDR1 SGHRS and CDR2 YFSETQ. V lost 1 base and J lost 2, with 22 bases in between. Variable domain in full (rest from reference TRBV5-1 and TRBJ2-6): KAGVTQTPRYLIKTRGQQVTLSCSPISGHRSVSWYQQTPGQGLQFLFEYFSETQRNKGNFPGRFSGRQFSNSRSEMNVSTLELGDSALYLCASSLSLRLEGWTGANVLTFGAGSRLTVL.

A note on this clonotype: A read error may explain this, as a much larger clone is one base away. V and J are TRBV9 and TRBJ2-5; D might be TRBD2 (5 bases). Per the germline V gene, CDR1 is SGDLS and CDR2 is YYNGEE. The CDR3 is made up of 14 amino acids. The germline V and J ends were trimmed by 4 bases and 5 bases, with 15 bases remaining between them. The CDR3 spells CASSSRESRETQYF. CDR3 nucleotides: TGTGCCAGCAGCTCCCGGGAAAGTAGGGAGACCCAGTACTTC.

This clonotype was detected ten times or more. The chain is built from TRBV12-3 or TRBV12-4 and TRBJ2-7, with D uncertain. Trimming shortened V by 5 bases and J by 1 base, and 18 bases separated the two germline ends. The CDR3 spans 16 residues. The CDR3 region has the DNA TGTGCCAGCAGTAATCCCCGAGACTCCAGGTCCTACGAGCAGTACTTC. It specifies CASSNPRDSRSYEQYF.

In this sample, this clonotype turned up a few times. A much larger clonotype is one base distant, so this may be a read error. V usage is TRBV3-1 and J usage is TRBJ2-1; 7 bases are a match to TRBD2. Germline V CDR1 and CDR2: LGHDT, YNNKEL (reference sequence). The V gene end was trimmed by 4 bases and the J gene end by 6 bases; junction bases not matched to a gene: 18. The CDR3 totals 18 residues. CDR3 in DNA: TGTGCCAGCAGCCCGAGTAAGTCCTGGACTAGATTTCCCAATGAGCAGTTCTTC. Protein: CASSPSKSWTRFPNEQFF.

This clonotype occurred many times. The chain uses TRBV20-1 and TRBJ2-7; 9 bases align to TRBD2. CDR1 and CDR2 from the germline V gene are DFQATT and SNEGSKA (reference sequence). V trimming: 3 bases; J trimming: 7 bases; junction bases outside the gene matches: 10. The CDR3 loop spans 14 amino acids. CDR3 sequence: CSARPWTSVGEQYF. The CDR3 bases are TGCAGTGCTAGGCCTTGGACTAGCGTGGGTGAGCAGTACTTC.

The chain uses TRBV10-3 and TRBJ2-3; 8 nucleotides line up with TRBD2. The CDR3 sequence is 16 residues long. Trimming took 4 bases from V and 5 from J; bases not matched to a gene: 11. In germline, CDR1 is ENHRY, CDR2 SYGVKD. CDR3 protein: CAISARTSPQEDTQYF. The CDR3 bases are TGTGCCATCAGTGCTAGGACTAGCCCCCAGGAAGATACGCAGTATTTT.

The table lists this clonotype with many counts. The chain uses TRBV20-1 and TRBJ1-6; D possibly corresponds to TRBD1 (6 bases). V was pared by 3 bases and J by 10 bases, with 13 bases between. CDR1 DFQATT and CDR2 SNEGSKA come from the germline V gene (reference sequence). CDR3 length: 13 residues. The CDR3 spells CSASQGPHSPLHF. CDR3 DNA sequence: TGCAGTGCTAGCCAGGGGCCGCACTCACCCCTCCACTTT.

The CDR3 region has the DNA TGTGCCAGCAGTCCAGGACAGGCGGATGGGGCCAACGTCCTGACTTTC. Its protein product is CASSPGQADGANVLTF. V usage is TRBV12-3 or TRBV12-4 and J usage is TRBJ2-6; 7 bases fit TRBD1. After removal of 5 bases from V and 3 bases from J, the junction contained 7 bases not matched to a gene. The CDR3 extends over 16 amino acids.

This clonotype occurred a few times. The chain couples TRBV6-1 to TRBJ2-3; tentatively, D is TRBD1 (6 bases). Germline V lookup: CDR1 MNHNS, CDR2 SASEGT. This CDR3 is built from 14 residues. Trimming shortened V by 4 bases and J by 6 bases, and 14 bases separated the two germline ends. CDR3 protein: CASSGSGHADTQYF. The CDR3 nucleotides are TGTGCCAGCAGTGGGTCGGGACATGCGGATACGCAGTATTTT.

The V and J genes are TRBV20-1 and TRBJ1-1; 7 positions agree with TRBD1. This CDR3 spans 15 amino acids. V dropped 0 bases and J dropped 1; count of bases not matched to a gene: 5. Germline CDR1 and CDR2: DFQATT and SNEGSKA (reference sequence). This CDR3 is CSARDAGQTNTEAFF. CDR3 in DNA: TGCAGTGCTAGAGATGCGGGACAGACGAACACTGAAGCTTTCTTT.

This clonotype showed up many times. This chain uses TRBV7-2 with TRBJ1-1, with D possibly matching TRBD1 (5 bases). The germline V and J ends were trimmed by 3 bases and 10 bases, with 9 bases remaining between them. The germline gives CDR1 SGHTA, CDR2 FQGNSA. The CDR3 length is 11 residues. The CDR3 here is CASSLGGRAFF. For the CDR3, the DNA is TGTGCCAGCAGCTTGGGGGGGAGAGCTTTCTTT.

This clonotype was counted only a few times. At one end, the junction sequence differs from germline, possibly due to a read error. The V call is TRBV20-1, the J call TRBJ1-5; D call uncertain. CDR1 is DFQATT, CDR2 SNEGSKA, per germline (reference sequence). CDR3 length: 13 amino acids. CDR3 residues: CSARGAVYQPQNF. In DNA form, the CDR3 reads TGCAGTGCTAGAGGGGCAGTCTATCAGCCCCAGAATTTT.

This clonotype was seen repeatedly, ten times or more. The V and J genes are TRBV12-3 or TRBV12-4 and TRBJ2-3; unclear D gene. Trimming shortened V by 3 bases and J by 5 bases, and 3 bases separated the two germline ends. CDR3 size: 11 residues. The DNA of the CDR3 is TGTGCCAGCAGTTTCGGAGATACGCAGTATTTT. Its protein is CASSFGDTQYF.

This clonotype appeared many times. The chain links TRBV12-3 or TRBV12-4 to TRBJ2-7, with TRBD2 matching 9 bases. The trim removed 5 bases at V and 0 bases at J, leaving 11 bases unmatched. CDR3 size: 17 residues. CDR3 in DNA: TGTGCCAGCAGTAAGGCCCCCCTAGCGGGGAACTCCTACGAGCAGTACTTC. Protein sequence: CASSKAPLAGNSYEQYF.